This note documents a single TCR beta chain sequence. Its matching antigen is unknown. Since all of the isolated RNA was reverse transcribed, expressed TCRB transcripts were what got sequenced. Generated by immunoSEQ multiplex PCR, the TCRdb table keeps only in-frame clones and is missing some. The sample carries hundreds of thousands of clones, approximately 16% recorded once. With 4 bases clipped from V and 9 bases from J, the junction kept 9 bases outside the gene matches. CDR1 is SQVTM, CDR2 ANQGSEA, per germline. The CDR3 sequence is 13 residues long. This sample was taken from a study of beta chain features in type 1 diabetes. Whole-study findings and limits: Patients with Type 1 diabetes showed moderately but significantly shorter TCRB CDR3s in all four CD4+ subsets.

The V gene is TRBV29-1, the J gene TRBJ2-3, with 8 bases aligning to TRBD1. Source material: naive CD4+ T cells from blood. This TCR derives from a young man with type 1 diabetes. CDR3 sequence (DNA): TGCAGCGTTGTCGGACAGGGAGTAACGACGCAGTATTTT. Protein product: CSVVGQGVTTQYF.